This T cell receptor (beta chain) was captured by sequencing in a study of T cell responses to AZD1222 COVID-19 vaccine (dated by TCRdb to 2020 to 2022). Notes on the research overall: A total of 233 trial participants underwent TCR sequencing, of whom some 200 had received two doses of AZD1222 and 26 had received two doses of the MenACWY control vaccine. Trial participants were enrolled into age subgroups of 18-55, 56-69 and 70-plus years, which contained around 140, 26 and 57 TCR-sequenced participants, respectively.

What the time point label conveys for this sample: about 28 days (+/-7) after the second vaccine dose. AZD1222 recipients whose second dose came at about 4 weeks and those whose second dose came at about 12 weeks were combined into one group, since spike-specific TCR depth and breadth did not differ between the two schedules. The vaccinee samples were drawn from two UK trials, COV001 and COV002, one of which was a single-blind randomized controlled phase 2/3 trial testing AZD1222 (ChAdOx1 nCoV-19) in healthy adults. Trial participant PBMC samples were collected at day 0 and day 28 after the second dose for TCRbeta chain sequencing. V gives up 3 bases and J gives up 8 bases, and the segment between their germline ends measures 13 bases. The CDR1 and CDR2 encoded by the germline V gene are SQVTM and ANQGSEA. Including the terminal cysteine and phenylalanine, the CDR3 comprises 13 residues. Only the CDR3 part of the read is kept: 39 bases, read in frame from the first base.

This clone has just one count. Its antigen remains unidentified. Base qualities were left out, and no much larger clone turns up one base away. The investigation overall reported the following: In the small 56-69-year group, the increase in depth fell short of significance, most likely because of low power. Because no day 14 peak-response samples were available, repertoires were characterized only after the peak T cell response. Conclusions about previously exposed vaccinees were limited because only a handful of AZD1222 recipients were SARS-CoV-2 seropositive at baseline. Reportedly, almost half of the unique spike-specific TCRs recognized epitopes lying outside the regions that are mutated in the B.1.351 and B.1.1.7 variants. Vaccine-associated CD4 TCRs spanned the whole spike protein, with dominant responses in regions 160-218 and 743-854. Participants were mostly white British and included more females than males, and it was suggested by the authors that clonal diversity may have been underestimated. After two AZD1222 doses, spike-specific TCR breadth and depth were significantly higher than at day 0 and than in MenACWY recipients.

The CDR3 regions of human TCRbeta chains were analyzed by immunosequencing. The study's processing was this. Repertoire TCRs were matched against a reference library of SARS-CoV-2-specific TCRs generated with the MIRA antigen-specificity platform. Breadth meant the fraction of unique TCRs that were SARS-CoV-2-associated, whereas depth meant the fraction of total T cells that were SARS-CoV-2-associated. Each spike-specific TCR was assigned to its reactive spike region and to a CD4 or CD8 class using the MIRA data. Log10-transformed breadth and depth values were compared by one-way ANOVA with Sidak's multiple comparisons tests. TCRdb retrieved this table from immuneACCESS and kept in-frame rearrangements only. Not all clones are present; in checked studies, unresolved V genes account for under half, and no reason is known for the remainder. V, J and clone size derive from that table, while D and trimming were established from the DNA sequence. The sample yields about 180,000 clones; around nine tenths were counted once. The ten largest account for more than 9% of the sample.

The source of this sequence is an adult who received the AZD1222 COVID-19 vaccine. Source: peripheral blood, taken 28 days after the second AZD1222 dose. Rearrangement joined TRBV29-1 to TRBJ1-4; confidence is insufficient to name the D gene. The sequence in DNA is TGCAGCGTTGACGGAAATGAAGGAGAAAAACTGTTTTTT. Protein translation: CSVDGNEGEKLFF.